The 2 T cell receptor beta chains reported below all come from one sample, sequenced in a study of post-analysis software for immune sequencing data (dated by TCRdb to between 2014 and 2017). What the research found in general, with its limitations: Several TRBV segments, including TRBV5-6, TRBV5-1 and TRBV20-1, were significantly more frequent in patients than controls.

For these TCRs, the target antigens are not known. Libraries were made using PCR. Sequencer: Illumina HiSeq 2500. Unique molecular identifiers were incorporated into TCR beta cDNA libraries to reduce PCR and sequencing biases. Starting from the raw public reads, TCRdb applied fastp trimming at Q25, assembled clones with MiXCR and retained in-frame beta chains. Every CDR3 protein is listed once, alongside the most common genes and DNA of its rows. Across this sample there are 430,000 or so distinct CDR3 sequences, with about 40% seen only once. The ten largest clones capture under 9% of the sample. Sample: blood. Receptors originate from a girl aged 2 to 9 with multiple sclerosis.

This clonotype was recorded a few times. The rearrangement joins TRBV28 to TRBJ2-5; D possibly corresponds to TRBD1 (5 bases). Trimming cost V 8 bases and J 6 bases, with 16 bases left between them. The CDR3 contains 13 residues. Looked up from germline, CDR1 is MDHEN and CDR2 is SYDVKM. The CDR3 region is CASSEVGLKTQYF. The CDR3 nucleotides read TGTGCCAGCTCCGAGGTGGGGCTAAAGACCCAGTACTTC.

The V call is TRBV20-1, the J call TRBJ2-1; TRBD1 matches 8 bases. The CDR3 extends over 19 amino acids. V shed 4 bases, J shed 0 bases, and the junction held 17 bases outside the gene matches. Germline V lookup: CDR1 DFQATT, CDR2 SNEGSKA (reference sequence). CDR3 sequence reads: CSANLPGGASKSSYNEQFF. In DNA, the CDR3 is TGCAGTGCTAACCTTCCAGGGGGCGCTAGCAAGAGCTCCTACAATGAGCAGTTCTTC.